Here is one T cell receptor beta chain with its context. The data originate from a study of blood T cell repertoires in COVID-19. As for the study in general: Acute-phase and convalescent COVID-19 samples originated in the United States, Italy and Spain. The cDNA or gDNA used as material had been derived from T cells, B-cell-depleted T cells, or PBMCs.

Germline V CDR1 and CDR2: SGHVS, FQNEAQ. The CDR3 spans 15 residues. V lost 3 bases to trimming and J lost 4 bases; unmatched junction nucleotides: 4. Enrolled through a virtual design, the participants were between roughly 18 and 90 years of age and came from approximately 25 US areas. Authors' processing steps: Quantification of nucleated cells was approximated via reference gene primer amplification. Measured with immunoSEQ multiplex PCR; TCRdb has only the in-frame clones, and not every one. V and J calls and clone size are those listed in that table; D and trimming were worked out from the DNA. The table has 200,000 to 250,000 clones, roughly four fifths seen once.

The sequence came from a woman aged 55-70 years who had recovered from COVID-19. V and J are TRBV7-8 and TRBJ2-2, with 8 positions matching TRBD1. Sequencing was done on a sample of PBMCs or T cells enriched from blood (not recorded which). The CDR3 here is CASSFRQGLTGELFF. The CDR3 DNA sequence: TGTGCCAGCAGCTTCCGACAGGGGCTCACCGGGGAGCTGTTTTTT. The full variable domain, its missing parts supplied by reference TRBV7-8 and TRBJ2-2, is GAGVSQSPRYKVAKRGQDVALRCDPISGHVSLFWYQQALGQGPEFLTYFQNEAQLDKSGLPSDRFFAERPEGSVSTLKIQRTQQEDSAVYLCASSFRQGLTGELFFGEGSRLTVL.